The rows below give T cell receptor beta chains drawn from one sample of a study of cytomegalovirus exposure and HLA in healthy donors. Some clones are missing from TCRdb's copy, which holds only in-frame ones; the method was immunoSEQ multiplex PCR. Altogether about 140,000 clones are present, approximately 79% being singletons, with the ten largest covering over 1%. Sequencing was done on a sample of PBMCs. The receptors derive from a female donor in good health and CMV-seronegative. The CDR3 runs from the conserved cysteine through the conserved F or W.

v_gene	j_gene	CDR3aa
TRBV5-1	TRBJ2-7	CASSLARGYSYEQYF
TRBV27	TRBJ2-3	CASSPTRGLSTDTQYF
TRBV7-6	TRBJ1-1	CASSSPGQVVPEAFF
TRBV6-1	TRBJ1-4	CASSGRQMGNEKLFF
TRBV10-3	TRBJ2-7	CAISVGGSSYEQYF
TRBV6-1	TRBJ2-5	CASSEKGTGVRETQYF
TRBV29-1	TRBJ2-1	CSVENGRDYDEQFF
TRBV15	TRBJ1-1	CATSNPGQGVTEAFF
TRBV6-5	TRBJ2-5	CASSLSGTSGGTQYF
TRBV11-3	TRBJ2-1	CASGEDHTYNEQFF
TRBV5-1	TRBJ2-5	CASSLDPSRIQETQYF
TRBV18	TRBJ2-7	CASSPVGTSSYEQYF
TRBV2	TRBJ2-1	CASSEGQGSYNEQFF
TRBV27	TRBJ2-1	CASNLLAGGQGEQFF
TRBV5-8	TRBJ1-4	CASSAGTGLAANEKLFF
TRBV2	TRBJ1-5	CASRDSQNQPQHF
TRBV28	TRBJ2-1	CASSPGTGDNEQFF
TRBV29-1	TRBJ2-3	CSATDRGLADTQYF
TRBV2	TRBJ2-7	CASNPGQLTYEQYF
TRBV19	TRBJ1-1	CASSIRSEAFF
TRBV28	TRBJ2-1	CASSSRTSEYNEQFF
TRBV25-1	TRBJ2-7	CASSEMAGDYEQYF
TRBV29-1	TRBJ1-1	CSVFPGSEAFF
TRBV4-1	TRBJ2-5	CASSLGTTQETQYF
TRBV30	TRBJ1-1	CAWKTGLNTEAFF
TRBV4-2	TRBJ2-1	CASSQDYLSYNEQFF
TRBV6-5	TRBJ2-5	CASSMGLARETQYF
TRBV10-3	TRBJ1-1	CAISSTTEAFF
TRBV18	TRBJ2-7	CASSPGQTYEQYF
TRBV14	TRBJ2-3	CASSQDGGARTDTQYF
TRBV27	TRBJ1-1	CASRSGGQANTEAFF
TRBV28	TRBJ2-1	CASRTRRNEQFF
TRBV4-1	TRBJ2-7	CASSQSAGGKGEQYF
TRBV9	TRBJ2-5	CASSVSQGETQYF
TRBV27	TRBJ2-2	CASSYGGAGAGELFF
TRBV28	TRBJ2-7	CASSLDIYEQYF
TRBV11-3	TRBJ1-4	CASSLAGAGEKLFF
TRBV18	TRBJ2-5	CASSPGQGSETQYF
TRBV6-5	TRBJ1-5	CASSYSRNSNQPQHF
TRBV13	TRBJ2-3	CASSSPAPSGENTDTQYF
TRBV13	TRBJ1-1	CASSGPRDSNTEAFF
TRBV6-4	TRBJ2-2	CASNTGTGELFF
TRBV30	TRBJ2-7	CAWSRGGDEQYF
TRBV27	TRBJ1-6	CASSLQGNNSPLHF
TRBV5-1	TRBJ1-1	CASGQGPTEAFF
TRBV28	TRBJ2-7	CASSFYRAYEQYF
TRBV6-1	TRBJ2-2	CASRLVDTGELFF
TRBV6-5	TRBJ2-6	CASRRGSSGANVLTF
TRBV7-2	TRBJ2-7	CASSSLADEQYF
TRBV27	TRBJ1-2	CASSLQGDYGYTF
TRBV7-2	TRBJ2-2	CASSLVPGNWGTGELFF
TRBV19	TRBJ2-1	CASSPRTSYRLNEQFF
TRBV6-1	TRBJ1-5	CASRATGYSNQPQHF
TRBV6-5	TRBJ2-7	CASSRQGARLYEQYF
TRBV6-6	TRBJ1-1	CASSYSAGEAFF